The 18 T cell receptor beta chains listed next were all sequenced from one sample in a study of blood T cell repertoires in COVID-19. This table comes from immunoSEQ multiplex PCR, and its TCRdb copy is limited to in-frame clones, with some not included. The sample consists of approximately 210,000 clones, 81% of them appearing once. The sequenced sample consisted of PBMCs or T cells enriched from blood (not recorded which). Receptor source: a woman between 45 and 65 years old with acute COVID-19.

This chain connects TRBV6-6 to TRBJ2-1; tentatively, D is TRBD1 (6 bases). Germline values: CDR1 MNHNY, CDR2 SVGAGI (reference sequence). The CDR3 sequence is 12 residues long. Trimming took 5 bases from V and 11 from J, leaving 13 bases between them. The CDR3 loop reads CASSHNRDKQFF. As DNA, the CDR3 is TGTGCCAGCAGTCACAACAGGGATAAGCAGTTCTTC.

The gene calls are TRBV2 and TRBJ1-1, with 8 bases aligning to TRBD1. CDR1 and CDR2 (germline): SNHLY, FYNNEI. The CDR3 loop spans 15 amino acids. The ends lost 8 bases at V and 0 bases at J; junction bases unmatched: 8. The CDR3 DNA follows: TGTGCCAGCCTTGCCAGGGGGCTCTTGAACACTGAAGCTTTCTTT. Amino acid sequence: CASLARGLLNTEAFF.

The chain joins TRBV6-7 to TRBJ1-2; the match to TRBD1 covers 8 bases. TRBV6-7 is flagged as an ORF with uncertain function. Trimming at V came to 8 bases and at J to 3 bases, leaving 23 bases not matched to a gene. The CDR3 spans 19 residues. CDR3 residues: CASLDRDVEDCAEDYGYTF. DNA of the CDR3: TGTGCCAGCCTGGACAGGGACGTAGAGGACTGCGCCGAGGACTATGGCTACACCTTC.

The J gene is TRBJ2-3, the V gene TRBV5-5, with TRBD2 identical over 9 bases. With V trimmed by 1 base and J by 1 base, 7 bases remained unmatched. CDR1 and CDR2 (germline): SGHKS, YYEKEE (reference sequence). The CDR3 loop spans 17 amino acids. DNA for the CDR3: TGTGCCAGCAGCTTGTTCGTAGCTAGCGGGGGCACAGATACGCAGTATTTT. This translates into CASSLFVASGGTDTQYF.

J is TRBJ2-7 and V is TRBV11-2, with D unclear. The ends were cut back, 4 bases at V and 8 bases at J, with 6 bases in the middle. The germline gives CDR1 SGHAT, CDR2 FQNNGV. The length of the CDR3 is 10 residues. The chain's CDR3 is CASSSTQQYF. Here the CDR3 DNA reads TGTGCCAGCAGCTCCACTCAGCAGTACTTC.

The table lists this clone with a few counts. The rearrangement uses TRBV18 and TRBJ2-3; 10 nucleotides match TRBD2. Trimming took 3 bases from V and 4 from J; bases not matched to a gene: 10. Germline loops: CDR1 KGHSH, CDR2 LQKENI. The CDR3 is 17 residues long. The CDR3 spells CASSPSISSGGADTQYF. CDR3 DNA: TGTGCCAGCTCACCCTCGATATCTAGCGGGGGCGCAGATACGCAGTATTTT.

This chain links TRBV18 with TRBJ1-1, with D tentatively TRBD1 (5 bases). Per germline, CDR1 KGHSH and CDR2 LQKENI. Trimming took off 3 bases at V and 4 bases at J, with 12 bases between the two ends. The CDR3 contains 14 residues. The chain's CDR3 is CASSPIQGATEAFF. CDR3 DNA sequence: TGTGCCAGCTCACCTATTCAGGGCGCCACTGAAGCTTTCTTT. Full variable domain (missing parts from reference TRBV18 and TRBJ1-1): NAGVMQNPRHLVRRRGQEARLRCSPMKGHSHVYWYRQLPEEGLKFMVYLQKENIIDESGMPKERFSAEFPKEGPSILRIQQVVRGDSAAYFCASSPIQGATEAFFGQGTRLTVV.

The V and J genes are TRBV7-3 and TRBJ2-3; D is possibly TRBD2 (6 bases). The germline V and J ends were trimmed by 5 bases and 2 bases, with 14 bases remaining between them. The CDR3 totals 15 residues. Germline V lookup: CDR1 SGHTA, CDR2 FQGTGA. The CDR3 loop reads CASSPQGLTTDTQYF. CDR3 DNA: TGTGCCAGCAGCCCCCAGGGACTTACCACAGATACGCAGTATTTT.

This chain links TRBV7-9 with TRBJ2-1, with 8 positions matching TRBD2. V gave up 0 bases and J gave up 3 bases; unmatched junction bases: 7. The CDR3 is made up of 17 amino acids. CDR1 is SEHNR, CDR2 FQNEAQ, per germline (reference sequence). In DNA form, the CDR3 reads TGTGCCAGCAGCTTAGCATTAGGTAGCGGGATCTACAATGAGCAGTTCTTC. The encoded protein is CASSLALGSGIYNEQFF.

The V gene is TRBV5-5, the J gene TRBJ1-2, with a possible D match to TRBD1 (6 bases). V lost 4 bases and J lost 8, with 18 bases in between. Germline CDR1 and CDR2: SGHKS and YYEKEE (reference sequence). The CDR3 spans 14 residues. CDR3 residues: CASSPDRIQGGYTF. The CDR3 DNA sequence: TGTGCCAGCAGCCCGGATAGGATCCAGGGGGGCTACACCTTC.

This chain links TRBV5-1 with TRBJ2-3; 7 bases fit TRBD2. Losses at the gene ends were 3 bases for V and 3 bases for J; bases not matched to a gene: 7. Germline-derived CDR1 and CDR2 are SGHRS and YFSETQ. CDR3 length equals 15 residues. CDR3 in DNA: TGCGCCAGCAGCTCGGGACTACGTTATACAGATACGCAGTATTTT. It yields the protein CASSSGLRYTDTQYF.

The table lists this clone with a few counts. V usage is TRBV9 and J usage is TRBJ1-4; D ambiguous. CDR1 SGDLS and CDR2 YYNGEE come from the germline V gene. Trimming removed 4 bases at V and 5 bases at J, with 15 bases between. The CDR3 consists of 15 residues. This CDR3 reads CASSLGGGFNEKLFF. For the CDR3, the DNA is TGTGCCAGCAGCCTAGGTGGAGGTTTCAATGAAAAACTGTTTTTT.

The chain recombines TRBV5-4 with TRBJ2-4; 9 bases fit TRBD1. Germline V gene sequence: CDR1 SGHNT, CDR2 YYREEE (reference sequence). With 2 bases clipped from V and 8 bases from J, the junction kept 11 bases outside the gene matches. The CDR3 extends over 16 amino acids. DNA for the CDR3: TGTGCCAGCAGCTTAAAACTCGGACAGGGGAAGGACATTCAGTACTTC. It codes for CASSLKLGQGKDIQYF.

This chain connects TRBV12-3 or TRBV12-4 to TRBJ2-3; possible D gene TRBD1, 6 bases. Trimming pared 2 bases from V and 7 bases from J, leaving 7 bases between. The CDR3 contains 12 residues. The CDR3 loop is CASSLQGNTQYF. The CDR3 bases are TGTGCCAGCAGTTTACAGGGGAATACGCAGTATTTT.

Here the CDR3 reads CASSRLQGPAGSYNEQFF. The CDR3 coding sequence is TGTGCCAGCTCACGCCTTCAGGGTCCAGCGGGGTCCTACAATGAGCAGTTCTTC. V is TRBV18 and J is TRBJ2-1; 7 bases match TRBD2. Germline CDR1 reads KGHSH; CDR2 reads LQKENI. Trimming removed 4 bases from V and 1 base from J; junction bases left unmatched: 13. The CDR3 sequence is 18 residues long.

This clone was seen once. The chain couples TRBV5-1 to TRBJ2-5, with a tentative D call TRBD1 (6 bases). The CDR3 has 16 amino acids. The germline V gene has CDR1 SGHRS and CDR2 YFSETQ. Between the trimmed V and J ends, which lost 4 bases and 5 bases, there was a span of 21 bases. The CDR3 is CASSGLAQIQGETQYF. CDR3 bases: TGCGCCAGCAGCGGATTGGCGCAAATCCAGGGGGAGACCCAGTACTTC.

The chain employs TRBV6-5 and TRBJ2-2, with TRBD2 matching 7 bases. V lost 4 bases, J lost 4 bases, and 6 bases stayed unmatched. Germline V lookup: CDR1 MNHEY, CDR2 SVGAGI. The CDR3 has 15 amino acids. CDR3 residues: CASSWGRAGTGELFF. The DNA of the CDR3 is TGTGCCAGCAGTTGGGGGAGGGCCGGCACCGGGGAGCTGTTTTTT.

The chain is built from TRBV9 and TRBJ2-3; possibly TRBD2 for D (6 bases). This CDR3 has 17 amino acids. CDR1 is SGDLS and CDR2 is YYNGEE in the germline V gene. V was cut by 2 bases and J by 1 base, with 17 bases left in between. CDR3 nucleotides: TGTGCCAGCAGCGTGCGATCGACTAGGGATGGCACAGATACGCAGTATTTT. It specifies CASSVRSTRDGTDTQYF.